This T cell receptor beta chain was obtained from a study of cytomegalovirus exposure and HLA in healthy donors (dated by TCRdb to 2017 to 2019). With respect to the entire study: An earlier analysis of approximately 640 of the donors reported 250 to 300 Gb of sequence data and 117 million unique TCR beta sequences from about 180 million T cells. A separate validation cohort of roughly 130 different subjects was used in addition to the roughly 670-subject first cohort. HLA typing included class I and class II loci at four-digit resolution. Among the roughly 400 genotyped donors, approximately 82% belonged to the genetic ancestry cluster associated with self-reported Caucasian donors. Across roughly 420 genotyped donors of the cohort, an average of about 240,000 unique TCR beta nucleotide sequences per donor were sequenced, and approximately 17% of those sequences were non-productive. A later genetic analysis used genome-wide SNP genotypes for about 60% of the roughly 700 donors, treating that subset as a discovery cohort. The study combined high-throughput TCR immunosequencing, statistical association of individual TCRs with disease status, and machine learning to predict cytomegalovirus infection status. The aim of the study was to test whether cataloging public T cell receptors could identify signatures of past pathogen exposure. Donor age, sex, ethnicity and CMV serostatus were collected together with the repertoire data. An early release covering more than 500 HLA-typed donors comprised 300 to 350 gigabases of sequencing data and 65 million to 100 million unique TCR sequences. Using immunosequencing, the study profiled T cell repertoires from approximately 700 subjects and related those repertoires to cytomegalovirus serostatus. Several DR-DQ haplotypes were treated as single units for association and clustering because of strong linkage in the cohort. All discovery cohort repertoires had been generated on a single sequencing platform. An earlier analysis of 587 of the donors applied high-throughput TCR beta sequencing to assess whether each TCR beta V gene segment acted as functional or pseudogenic. To study patterns of TCR occurrence, a later analysis re-analyzed previously published TCR beta repertoires from 666 donors and added high-resolution HLA genotyping. In the later analysis, no new phenotypic data were used to find candidate immune exposures; instead, reliance was placed on TCR beta sequences and their occurrence across donors. The number of donors typed differed by locus, with roughly 620-640 for A, B, C, DRB1 and DQB1, around 560 for DQA1, 600 to 610 for DPA1, and approximately 470 for DPB1.

The cohort was made up of approximately 670 healthy bone marrow donors. All cohort members were sampled while nominally healthy, although unrecorded immune exposures were likely present. The donor was CMV seronegative and was included in the group of under 450 seronegative cohort members. Every donor gave a peripheral blood sample, and the peripheral blood mononuclear cells from that sample were used for TCR beta sequencing. The Qiagen DNeasy Blood Extraction Kit was used to extract genomic DNA from the blood cell samples. Between the V and J ends, shortened by 1 base and 0 bases respectively, the junction contains 9 bases. From the cysteine up to the phenylalanine, the CDR3 has a length of 15 residues. The read is trimmed to its CDR3 DNA, 45 bases read in frame from base 1. The germline V gene (reference sequence) supplies CDR1 LNHDA and CDR2 SQIVND. The receptor library was made with the immunoSEQ multiplex PCR assay. For the multiplex PCR, a mixture combining 60 forward primers for TCR Vbeta segments and 13 reverse primers for TCR Jbeta segments was used. A multiplex PCR assay on genomic DNA amplified the CDR3 region of rearranged TCR beta genes. The amplified TCR beta libraries were sequenced on the Illumina HiSeq System as 87-base-pair reads. As for the original processing: A later analysis counted about 80 million unique TCR beta chains across the 670 or so repertoires, and roughly 9.9 million of these chains were shared by at least two donors. Raw reads were error-corrected and collapsed into unique sequences with a nearest-neighbor algorithm that merged closely related sequences to remove PCR and sequencing errors. CDR3 sequences were aligned to IMGT reference sequences to assign V, D and J gene segments. For a sequence to be retained, at least a six-nucleotide match to both a V gene segment and a J gene segment was required. Rearrangements were classified as productive when the CDR3 lacked stop codons and remained in frame with V and J, and all other rearrangements were classified as non-productive. Following IMGT convention, CDR3 was defined as the stretch from the second conserved V-encoded cysteine to the conserved J-encoded phenylalanine. The earlier analysis of some 580 of the donors excluded any sequence lacking an unambiguous match to a single V gene segment. In an earlier analysis of approximately 550 of the donors, V segments were called functional above 56.7% productive rearrangements and were called segregating when the between-donor standard deviation exceeded 5%. A statistical classification framework was built to diagnose cytomegalovirus status from the catalog of TCR beta chain sequences. In a later analysis, V and J genes were assigned by comparing TCR nucleotide sequences against IMGT/GENE-DB human TR gene sequences. In a later analysis, CDR3 sequences and most-parsimonious VDJ recombination scenarios were assigned using the TCRdist pipeline. In a later analysis, each TCR beta chain was defined by its CDR3 amino acid sequence together with its V-gene family, and reads lacking a unique V-gene family were excluded. A later analysis removed over 500 highly shared, low-generation-probability nucleotide sequences to deal with suspected cross-contamination and a sequencing artifact. For each public chain, a later analysis derived a clonal expansion index from normalized ranks of inferred template counts within each repertoire. In a later analysis, generation probabilities were computed with a VDJ recombination model fitted to out-of-frame rearrangements, and the resulting probabilities were checked against IGoR. A later analysis scored TCR-TCR, TCR-HLA and TCR-CMV co-occurrence with hypergeometric tests, applying a repertoire-size bias correction to TCR pairs. To estimate false discovery rates, a later analysis permuted the HLA or CMV assignments 20 times. A later analysis grouped co-occurring TCRs with DBSCAN, adding TCRdist sequence similarity when clustering within HLA-allele-positive subsets. For co-occurrence clustering, repertoires with fewer than 30,000 or more than 120,000 public chains were excluded, along with five repertoires with anomalous nucleotide sharing. Imported from immuneACCESS, the table was reduced by TCRdb to in-frame sequences with V and J called. These copies leave out some clones; in studies compared against another copy, an unresolved V gene accounts for under half, and the cause of the remainder is not known. V and J calls and clone size come straight from that table; D and trimming were deduced from the DNA. This sample lists some 98,000 clones; roughly 81% were detected once. 1.4% of the sample is held by the ten biggest clonotypes.

This clone came up a few times. Its target antigen remains unknown. No much larger clone is present one base from it, and per-base qualities are unavailable. Findings and caveats that apply to the study as a whole: The only immune exposure information available for the cohort was CMV serostatus. The study listed 164 TCR beta chains as associated with cytomegalovirus. Linkage disequilibrium might explain the correlated functional status among segregating V segments, but an unknown experimental factor could not be excluded. A later genetic analysis associated a missense DCLRE1C variant with V-gene and J-gene trimming of TCR beta chains, and an independent cohort replicated the association. Three of the identified cytomegalovirus-associated TCR beta chains were confirmed in vitro to be specific for cytomegalovirus antigens. The classifier was reported to diagnose cytomegalovirus status with high specificity and sensitivity in both the original cohort and the validation cohort. A later analysis associated about 17,000 TCR beta sequences with specific HLA alleles at a false discovery rate of 0.05. HLA typing was unavailable for some donors at each locus, so association tests used only the typed subset. According to a later genetic analysis, donors in an Asian-associated ancestry cluster had fewer N-insertions in productive TCRs than the approximately 690-donor mean. A further reported finding was that TCR beta sequences accurately predicted the HLA-A and HLA-B alleles for most subjects in the first cohort. In a later analysis, most CMV-associated TCR beta chains were found to appear HLA-restricted, with HLA associations seemingly driven largely by CMV exposure. Roughly uniform sequencing depth across donors was assumed in presence/absence analyses, although this assumption may not hold. In an earlier analysis of approximately 590 of the donors, most TCR beta V segments appeared in productive rearrangements about 90% or about 30% of the time, broadly matching IMGT annotations. Strong co-occurrence of HLA alleles, especially DR and DQ, made assigning TCR associations to individual alleles difficult. Because the 87-base-pair reads could not distinguish some IMGT-functional V segments, including TRBV6-2 and TRBV6-3, those segments were excluded. The earlier analysis of about 600 of the donors excluded 15 to 20 rarely observed V segments, including chromosome 9 orphons, because counts were too low. In a later analysis, TCR association rates were found to vary across HLA loci, with the most associated TCRs seen for DRB1 alleles and the fewest for HLA-C alleles. Only TCR beta chains were sequenced in this cohort, and the absence of alpha or paired-chain data limited detectable features. A later analysis found that HLA-associated TCR beta chains were more clonally expanded and had lower generation probabilities than equally common non-associated chains. Several of the top co-occurrence clusters appeared to be linked to parvovirus B19, influenza, CMV and Epstein-Barr virus, according to a later analysis. According to the authors, the approach could potentially be generalized to other disease states and immunological phenotypes. A cluster of highly shared sequence variants was judged likely to represent a technical artifact of the sequencing pipeline. While some public TCRs were present in many individuals, most TCR sequences turned up only very rarely across donors.

The sequence derives from a man aged 35 to 55 in good health and CMV-seronegative. Recombination linked TRBV19 to TRBJ1-1; the D gene lacks a confident call. The sample taken for sequencing was PBMCs. The CDR3 region has the sequence CASSIGGGMNTEAFF. The DNA sequence is TGTGCCAGTAGTATAGGAGGCGGCATGAACACTGAAGCTTTCTTT.